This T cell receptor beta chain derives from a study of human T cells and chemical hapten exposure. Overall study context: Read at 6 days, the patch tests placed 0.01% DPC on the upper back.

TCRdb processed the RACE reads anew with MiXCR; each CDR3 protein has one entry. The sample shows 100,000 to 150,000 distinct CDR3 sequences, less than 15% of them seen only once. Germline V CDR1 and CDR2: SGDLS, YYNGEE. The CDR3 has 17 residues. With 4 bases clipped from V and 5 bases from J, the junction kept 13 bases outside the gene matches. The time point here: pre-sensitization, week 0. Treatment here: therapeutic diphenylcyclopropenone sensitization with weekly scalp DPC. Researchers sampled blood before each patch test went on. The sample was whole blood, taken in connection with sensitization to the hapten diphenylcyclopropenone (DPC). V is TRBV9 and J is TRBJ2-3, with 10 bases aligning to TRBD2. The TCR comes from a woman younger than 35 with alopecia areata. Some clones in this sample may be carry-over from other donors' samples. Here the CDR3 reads CASSPIPAGGPEDTQYF. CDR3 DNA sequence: TGTGCCAGCAGCCCTATCCCAGCGGGGGGGCCGGAAGATACGCAGTATTTT. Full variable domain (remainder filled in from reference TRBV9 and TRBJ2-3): DSGVTQTPKHLITATGQRVTLRCSPRSGDLSVYWYQQSLDQGLQFLIQYYNGEERAKGNILERFSAQQFPDLHSELNLSSLELGDSALYFCASSPIPAGGPEDTQYFGPGTRLTVL.